This T cell receptor (beta chain) stems from a study of T cells after posttransplantation cyclophosphamide. Profiled with immunoSEQ multiplex PCR; TCRdb holds only in-frame clones, not every one. This set yields fewer than 35,000 clones and no singletons; the top ten hold about 4.5%. This clone came up a few times. Its antigen is unknown. The CDR3 length is 15 residues. CDR1 SEHNR and CDR2 FQNEAQ come from the germline V gene (reference sequence). The trim removed 5 bases at V and 3 bases at J, leaving 8 bases unmatched. Findings and limits, study-wide: After PTCy, TRB diversity resembled that of CNI/methotrexate controls.

This receptor was obtained from a woman aged 30 to 39 in good health and a related stem cell transplant donor. Sequencing was performed on PBMCs. This rearrangement joins TRBV7-9 to TRBJ2-3; 7 bases agree with TRBD2. CDR3 in DNA: TGTGCCAGCAGCCGACTAGCCGTAAAAACAGATACGCAGTATTTT. Translating gives CASSRLAVKTDTQYF.